This T cell receptor (beta chain) came from a study of CD8 T cells in Susac syndrome. With random hexamers, about 0.45 to 1 ug RNA was reverse transcribed. Using its own MiXCR run on the immunoSEQ multiplex PCR reads, TCRdb lists one record per CDR3 protein. The sample lists about 180,000 distinct CDR3 sequences, roughly 92% occurring once. TEMRA cells were FACS-enriched and CD8+ and CD4+ T cells negatively isolated. Looked up from germline, CDR1 is SNHLY and CDR2 is FYNNEI. The CDR3 is 13 residues long. Between the trimmed V and J ends, which lost 8 bases and 1 base, there was a span of 11 bases. The sample comprised CD4+ T cells from PBMCs. This sequence originates from a human donor with multiple sclerosis. J is TRBJ1-1 and V is TRBV2; D remains unclear. The CDR3 spells CASGDQWNTEAFF. In nucleotides, the CDR3 is TGTGCCAGCGGAGACCAGTGGAACACTGAAGCTTTCTTT.